The present entry profiles one TCR beta chain with its context. In the authors' workflow: For nucleated cells, counts were estimated from reference gene primer amplification. Repertoires were generated with immunoSEQ multiplex PCR, while TCRdb's copy carries only in-frame clones and drops some. That table is the source of V, J and clone size, and D and trimming were worked out from the DNA. Of about 100,000 clones in the sample, just over 90% were seen once. These data belong to a study of blood T cell repertoires in COVID-19. Study background: Material from acute and convalescent COVID-19 was sourced from the United States, Italy and Spain. T cells, B-cell-depleted T cells, or PBMCs provided the cDNA or gDNA that served as material.

There are 17 residues in the CDR3. Trimming at V came to 3 bases and at J to 7 bases, leaving 13 bases not matched to a gene. Germline-derived CDR1 and CDR2 are SGHRS and YFSETQ. The chain employs TRBV5-1 and TRBJ2-5, with 12 bases fitting TRBD2. This receptor was obtained from a man aged 50-59 years with active COVID-19. The sample taken for sequencing was peripheral blood. CDR3 protein: CASSSQTSGSRMGTQYF. CDR3 nucleotide sequence: TGCGCCAGCAGCTCCCAGACTAGCGGGAGTCGCATGGGGACCCAGTACTTC.